What follows are 9 T cell receptor beta chains derived from one specimen sequenced in a study of breast tumors, draining lymph nodes, adjacent tissues. Samples came from axillary lymph nodes draining the breast cancer. In TCRdb, the multiplex PCR reads were re-called with MiXCR into one record per CDR3 protein. The sample shows 150,000 to 200,000 distinct CDR3 sequences, roughly 30% of them seen only once. Sequenced: axillary lymph node tissue. Receptors originate from a female donor with breast cancer. Some clones in this sample may be carry-over from other donors' samples.

This clonotype has more than one count but fewer than ten. A much larger clone lies a single base off, so this may be a read error. The V and J genes are TRBV7-3 and TRBJ1-2; no clear D. Germline CDR1 SGHTA, CDR2 FQGTGA. The CDR3 spans 15 residues. CDR3 DNA sequence: TGTGCCAGCAGCCCCACCCCAACTGGGTTGGATGGCTACCCCTTC. Translated: CASSPTPTGLDGYPF.

This clonotype was seen at least ten times. This chain uses TRBV7-3 with TRBJ2-5; a weak D match, TRBD1 (6 bases). With 4 bases removed from V and 0 bases from J, the gap between germline ends came to 18 bases. CDR3 length: 17 residues. Germline assignment: CDR1 SGHTA and CDR2 FQGTGA. The CDR3 spells CASSSPGRDTNQETQYF. CDR3 nucleotides: TGTGCCAGCAGCTCCCCCGGCCGGGACACTAACCAAGAGACCCAGTACTTC.

This clonotype was counted ten times or more. This sequence may be a read error, since a much larger clone differs from it by one base. This chain joins TRBV11-2 and TRBJ2-2; D is ambiguous. V was shortened by 4 bases and J by 4 bases, with 13 bases between the two germline ends. Germline V gives CDR1 SGHAT, CDR2 FQNNGV. CDR3 size: 15 residues. As DNA, the CDR3 is TGTGCCAGCAGCTCTCGCAGGTTGACCACCGGGGAGCTGTTTTTT. This gives the protein CASSSRRLTTGELFF.

This clonotype was detected many times. CDR3 sequence: CASSTGREYNSPLHF. DNA for the CDR3: TGTGCCAGTAGTACGGGACGGGAATATAATTCACCCCTCCACTTT. The chain uses TRBV19 and TRBJ1-6; a weak D match, TRBD1 (5 bases). CDR1 and CDR2 (germline): LNHDA, SQIVND (reference sequence). The CDR3 contains 15 residues. Between the trimmed V and J ends, which lost 4 bases and 4 bases, there was a span of 11 bases. Full variable domain (rest looked up from reference TRBV19 and TRBJ1-6): DGGITQSPKYLFRKEGQNVTLSCEQNLNHDAMYWYRQDPGQGLRLIYYSQIVNDFQKGDIAEGYSVSREKKESFPLTVTSAQKNPTAFYLCASSTGREYNSPLHFGNGTRLTVT.

This clonotype was counted many times. This sequence joins TRBV9 and TRBJ2-5; D perhaps matches TRBD2 (7 bases). CDR1 and CDR2 from the germline V gene are SGDLS and YYNGEE. V lost 0 bases and J 5 bases, leaving 14 bases between the germline ends. The CDR3 is 15 residues long. Here the CDR3 reads CASSVGGGARETQYF. The CDR3 DNA reads as TGTGCCAGCAGCGTAGGTGGGGGGGCCCGGGAGACCCAGTACTTC.

This clonotype was seen only a few times. The chain carries TRBV6-5 and TRBJ2-1; D call uncertain. Germline CDR1 reads MNHEY; CDR2 reads SVGAGI. Trimming removed 0 bases at V and 6 bases at J, with 12 bases between. This CDR3 region has 15 residues. CDR3 nucleotide sequence: TGTGCCAGCAGTTACTCGGTAACTAATTCCAATGAGCAGTTCTTC. Protein sequence: CASSYSVTNSNEQFF.

This clonotype was recorded many times. V gene TRBV11-2 combines with J gene TRBJ2-5; D is possibly TRBD1 or TRBD2 (6 bases each). The germline V gene encodes CDR1 SGHAT and CDR2 FQNNGV. V lost 2 bases and J 4 bases, leaving 20 bases between the germline ends. This CDR3 region has 17 residues. CDR3 sequence reads: CASSLRLLGGRGETQYF. The DNA for the CDR3 is TGTGCCAGCAGCTTACGGTTGCTGGGGGGCCGGGGAGAGACCCAGTACTTC. The whole variable domain, filled in from reference TRBV11-2 and TRBJ2-5, reads EAGVAQSPRYKIIEKRQSVAFWCNPISGHATLYWYQQILGQGPKLLIQFQNNGVVDDSQLPKDRFSAERLKGVDSTLKIQPAKLEDSAVYLCASSLRLLGGRGETQYFGPGTRLLVL.

Turning to this clonotype: Given a much more abundant clone one base away, this may be a read error. This sequence joins TRBV2 and TRBJ1-1; D perhaps matches TRBD1 (6 bases). The CDR3 sequence is 14 residues long. V was pared by 8 bases and J by 6 bases, with 19 bases between. The germline CDR1 and CDR2 sequences are SNHLY and FYNNEI. In nucleotides, the CDR3 is TGTGCCAGCGATGAACAGGGAGGAGGAGCTGAAGCTTTCTTT. It specifies CASDEQGGGAEAFF.

This clonotype was detected many times. This sequence joins TRBV6-5 and TRBJ2-5; 9 nucleotides align to TRBD2. This CDR3 has 15 amino acids. V shed 2 bases and J 1 base; nucleotides not matched to a gene: 2. CDR1 and CDR2 (germline): MNHEY, SVGAGI. This CDR3 is CASSYAGGGQETQYF. The CDR3, as DNA: TGTGCCAGCAGTTACGCGGGAGGGGGCCAAGAGACCCAGTACTTC.